What follows are 18 T cell receptor beta chains derived from one specimen sequenced in a study of T-cell memory formation after mild COVID-19. TCRdb re-derived calls from the 5' RACE reads in MiXCR, one entry per CDR3 protein. The table records hundreds of thousands of distinct CDR3 sequences, roughly a fifth of them present only once. Sequences were obtained from PBMCs or a T cell subset sorted from them (not recorded which). Receptors originate from a man younger than 35 who had mild COVID-19 (a few samples of this study predate the infection). Cell type and time point are not known.

This clonotype was seen at least ten times. This chain joins TRBV2 and TRBJ2-2; 11 nucleotides align to TRBD2. Germline CDR1 reads SNHLY; CDR2 reads FYNNEI. The CDR3 has 14 amino acids. Trimming at V came to 6 bases and at J to 3 bases, leaving 0 bases not matched to a gene. The CDR3 protein is CASRGLADTGELFF. CDR3 DNA: TGTGCCAGCAGGGGACTAGCGGACACCGGGGAGCTGTTTTTT. Full variable domain (rest looked up from reference TRBV2 and TRBJ2-2): EPEVTQTPSHQVTQMGQEVILRCVPISNHLYFYWYRQILGQKVEFLVSFYNNEISEKSEIFDDQFSVERPDGSNFTLKIRSTKLEDSAMYFCASRGLADTGELFFGEGSRLTVL.

This clonotype was seen a few times. The chain uses TRBV7-9 and TRBJ1-1; D unclear. This CDR3 spans 12 amino acids. The V and J ends lost 1 base and 7 bases respectively, with 7 bases between them. Germline V lookup: CDR1 SEHNR, CDR2 FQNEAQ (reference sequence). The CDR3 coding sequence is TGTGCCAGCAGCTTAGGTCGCAGTGAAGCTTTCTTT. Translated, it gives CASSLGRSEAFF.

In nucleotides, the CDR3 is TGTGCCAGCAGTTTGGGGGGATCGGGCAATCAGCCCCAGCATTTT. Translation gives CASSLGGSGNQPQHF. The V gene is TRBV28, the J gene TRBJ1-5; a possible D gene is TRBD1 (5 bases). Germline values: CDR1 MDHEN, CDR2 SYDVKM. The CDR3 runs to 15 residues. V was pared by 3 bases and J by 2 bases, with 11 bases between.

The chain carries TRBV9 and TRBJ2-5; maybe TRBD2 (6 bases). Trimming took off 2 bases at V and 2 bases at J, with 13 bases between the two ends. CDR1 is SGDLS, CDR2 YYNGEE, per germline. The CDR3 is 15 residues long. The CDR3 DNA reads as TGTGCCAGCAGCGTCGCTAGCGCGGGACAAGAGACCCAGTACTTC. Translated: CASSVASAGQETQYF. Full variable domain (outside the CDR3, taken from reference TRBV9 and TRBJ2-5): DSGVTQTPKHLITATGQRVTLRCSPRSGDLSVYWYQQSLDQGLQFLIQYYNGEERAKGNILERFSAQQFPDLHSELNLSSLELGDSALYFCASSVASAGQETQYFGPGTRLLVL.

This clonotype was picked up a small number of times. The chain uses TRBV29-1 and TRBJ2-1, with D maybe TRBD2 (6 bases). CDR3 length: 14 amino acids. Germline V gene lookup returns CDR1 SQVTM and CDR2 ANQGSEA. Trimming pared 4 bases from V and 0 bases from J, leaving 10 bases between. The chain's CDR3 is CSVGAGSSYNEQFF. CDR3 DNA sequence: TGCAGCGTTGGGGCGGGGAGCTCCTACAATGAGCAGTTCTTC.

In its sample, this clonotype was seen a few times. This rearrangement joins TRBV19 to TRBJ2-1; 8 bases are shared with TRBD1. J was trimmed by 8 bases and V by 7 bases; bases with no gene match: 7. The germline gives CDR1 LNHDA, CDR2 SQIVND (reference sequence). CDR3 size: 13 residues. This chain's CDR3 is CASIPGGRDEQFF. The CDR3 bases are TGTGCCAGTATCCCAGGGGGCAGGGATGAGCAGTTCTTC.

This chain joins TRBV6-4 and TRBJ2-6; D is unresolved. V was pared by 2 bases and J by 9 bases, with 17 bases between. Germline V gene lookup returns CDR1 MRHNA and CDR2 SNTAGT. There are 16 residues in the CDR3. This CDR3 reads CASSDVTAFEVNVLTF. In DNA form, the CDR3 reads TGTGCCAGCAGTGACGTAACAGCCTTTGAGGTCAACGTCCTGACTTTC.

The chain has TRBV5-1 and TRBJ2-1, with a possible D match to TRBD2 (6 bases). Germline CDR1 is SGHRS and CDR2 is YFSETQ. Trimming shortened V by 4 bases and J by 8 bases, and 13 bases separated the two germline ends. This CDR3 spans 13 amino acids. DNA for the CDR3: TGCGCCAGCAGCGGGGGACTGGGGGATGAGCAGTTCTTC. This encodes CASSGGLGDEQFF.

The chain couples TRBV6-6 to TRBJ1-5; D ambiguous. The V end lost 4 bases, the J end lost 2 bases, and 9 bases lay between the germline ends. This CDR3 has 14 amino acids. Germline V CDR1 and CDR2: MNHNY, SVGAGI (reference sequence). The CDR3 protein is CASSWAAGNQPQHF. The CDR3 nucleotides are TGTGCCAGCAGTTGGGCGGCGGGCAATCAGCCCCAGCATTTT.

J is TRBJ2-3 and V is TRBV19; D is ambiguous. The CDR3 has 15 amino acids. V lost 5 bases, J lost 1 base, and 13 bases lay in between. CDR1 LNHDA and CDR2 SQIVND come from the germline V gene (reference sequence). The CDR3, as DNA: TGTGCCAGTAGTCCTGACGGAGTACGCACAGATACGCAGTATTTT. Protein product: CASSPDGVRTDTQYF.

In its sample, this clonotype was seen a few times. This chain uses TRBV28 with TRBJ1-6; D unresolved. Trimming shortened V by 4 bases and J by 10 bases, and 5 bases separated the two germline ends. The CDR3 runs to 11 residues. Germline CDR1 reads MDHEN; CDR2 reads SYDVKM. The chain's CDR3 is CASSYRSPLHF. Here the CDR3 DNA reads TGTGCCAGCAGTTATCGGTCACCCCTCCACTTT.

This clonotype was detected only a few times. The chain carries TRBV27 and TRBJ2-2, with a weak D call TRBD2 (6 bases). Per germline, CDR1 MNHEY and CDR2 SMNVEV (reference sequence). V was pared by 6 bases and J by 1 base, with 12 bases between. This CDR3 contains 15 residues. The CDR3 loop is CASRRTGGNTGELFF. As DNA, the CDR3 is TGTGCCAGCAGGCGGACCGGGGGGAACACCGGGGAGCTGTTTTTT.

V and J are TRBV29-1 and TRBJ2-5; 9 bases map to TRBD1. Trimming took 6 bases from V and 5 from J; bases not matched to a gene: 4. Germline lookup yields CDR1 SQVTM and CDR2 ANQGSEA. The CDR3 has 12 amino acids. The CDR3 coding sequence is TGCAGCGTGGGACAGGGTCTTGAGACCCAGTACTTC. Translating gives CSVGQGLETQYF.

A few counts support this clonotype. J is TRBJ2-7 and V is TRBV6-2 or TRBV6-3; 9 bases map to TRBD1. The CDR3 is 14 residues long. J was trimmed by 2 bases and V by 7 bases; bases with no gene match: 6. In germline, CDR1 is MNHEY, CDR2 SVGEGT. In DNA form, the CDR3 reads TGTGCCAGCACCAGACAGGGGGGGACCTACGAGCAGTACGTC. Its protein product is CASTRQGGTYEQYV.

This rearrangement joins TRBV6-5 to TRBJ1-1; D not certain. The V end was cut by 0 bases, the J end by 1 base, with 9 bases between. The V gene's germline CDR1 is MNHEY and CDR2 SVGAGI. The CDR3 loop spans 15 amino acids. This CDR3 is CASSYSTRGNTEAFF. The CDR3 nucleotides are TGTGCCAGCAGTTACTCGACCAGAGGGAACACTGAAGCTTTCTTT.

The chain couples TRBV5-1 to TRBJ1-4, with D maybe TRBD1 (6 bases). The ends were cut back, 3 bases at V and 8 bases at J, with 14 bases in the middle. The CDR3 has 14 residues. The germline CDR1 and CDR2 sequences are SGHRS and YFSETQ. The CDR3 DNA follows: TGCGCCAGCAGCTCGGACCCAGGGGCCGAAAAACTGTTTTTT. Translated: CASSSDPGAEKLFF.

This clonotype showed up many times. The V gene is TRBV6-2 or TRBV6-3, the J gene TRBJ1-1; D ambiguous. Trimming removed 0 bases from V and 6 bases from J, with 11 bases in between. CDR3 length: 14 residues. Germline CDR1 and CDR2: MNHEY and SVGEGT. For the CDR3, the DNA is TGTGCCAGCAGTTACTCGTGGGGAACATCTGAAGCTTTCTTT. This codes for CASSYSWGTSEAFF.

The chain is built from TRBV5-6 and TRBJ2-3; TRBD2 matches 8 bases. The V gene end was trimmed by 4 bases and the J gene end by 7 bases; junction bases not matched to a gene: 14. CDR3 size: 16 residues. Germline CDR1 and CDR2: SGHDT and YYEEEE. The CDR3 nucleotides read TGTGCCAGCAGCCCTCGGGGGGGTGCCACACTAAATACGCAGTATTTT. Protein: CASSPRGGATLNTQYF. Complete variable domain (other parts from reference TRBV5-6 and TRBJ2-3): DAGVTQSPTHLIKTRGQQVTLRCSPKSGHDTVSWYQQALGQGPQFIFQYYEEEERQRGNFPDRFSGHQFPNYSSELNVNALLLGDSALYLCASSPRGGATLNTQYFGPGTRLTVL.